This T cell receptor beta chain was observed in a study of blood T cell repertoires in COVID-19. The overall study: There were acute and convalescent COVID-19 samples, and they came from the United States, Italy and Spain. Nucleic acid was either cDNA or gDNA, and it came from T cells, B-cell-depleted T cells, or PBMCs.

This CDR3 comprises 14 residues. Per germline, CDR1 MGHRA and CDR2 YSYEKL. Trimming removed 4 bases from V and 3 bases from J; junction bases left unmatched: 6. The Seattle patients, enrolled during active infection, were followed longitudinally. Only in-frame clones appear in the TCRdb table, and some are missing; sequencing was by immunoSEQ multiplex PCR. The sample yields tens of thousands of clones, over 75% seen once. The V and J genes are TRBV4-1 and TRBJ2-7; 7 positions agree with TRBD2. The origin of this receptor is a man between 65 and 85 years old with COVID-19, enrolled during active disease. The source material was peripheral blood. The CDR3 nucleotides are TGCGCCAGCAGCCCAAAGCCTAGCGGCTACGAGCAGTACTTC. This sequence encodes CASSPKPSGYEQYF.